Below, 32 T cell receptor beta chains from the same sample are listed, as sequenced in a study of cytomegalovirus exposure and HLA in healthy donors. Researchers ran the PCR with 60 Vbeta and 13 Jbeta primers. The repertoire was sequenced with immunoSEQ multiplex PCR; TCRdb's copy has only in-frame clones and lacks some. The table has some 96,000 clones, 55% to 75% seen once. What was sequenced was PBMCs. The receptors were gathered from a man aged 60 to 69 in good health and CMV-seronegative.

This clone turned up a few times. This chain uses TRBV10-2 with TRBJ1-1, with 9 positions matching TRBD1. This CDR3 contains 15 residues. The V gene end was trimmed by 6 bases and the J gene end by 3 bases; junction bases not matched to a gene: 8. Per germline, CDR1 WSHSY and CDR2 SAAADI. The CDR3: CASRGETGGDTEAFF. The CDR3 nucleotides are TGCGCCAGCAGGGGGGAGACAGGGGGAGACACTGAAGCTTTCTTT.

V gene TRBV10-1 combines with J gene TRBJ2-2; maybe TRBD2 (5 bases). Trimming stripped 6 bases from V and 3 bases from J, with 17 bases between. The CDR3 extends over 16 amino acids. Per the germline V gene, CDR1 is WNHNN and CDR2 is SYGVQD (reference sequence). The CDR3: CASRPGNSWDTGELFF. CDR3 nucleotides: TGCGCCAGCAGGCCCGGGAACTCTTGGGACACCGGGGAGCTGTTTTTT.

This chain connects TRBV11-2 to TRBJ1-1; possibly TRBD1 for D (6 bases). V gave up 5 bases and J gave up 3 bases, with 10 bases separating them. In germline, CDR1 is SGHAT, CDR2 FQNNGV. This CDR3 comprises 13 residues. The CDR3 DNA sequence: TGTGCCAGCAGCATAAGACAGGACACTGAAGCTTTCTTT. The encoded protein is CASSIRQDTEAFF.

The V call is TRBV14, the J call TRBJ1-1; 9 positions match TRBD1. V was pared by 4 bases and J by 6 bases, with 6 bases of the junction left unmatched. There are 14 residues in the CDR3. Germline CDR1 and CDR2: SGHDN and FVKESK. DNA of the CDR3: TGTGCCAGCAGCCCATTAACAGGGGGCTCTGAAGCTTTCTTT. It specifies CASSPLTGGSEAFF.

The CDR3 DNA sequence: TGTGCCAGCAGTTTAGAGTTCCTAGCGGGAGTGCAGTACTTC. Translating it yields CASSLEFLAGVQYF. The chain couples TRBV27 to TRBJ2-7, with 10 bases lining up with TRBD2. Germline V gives CDR1 MNHEY, CDR2 SMNVEV (reference sequence). Trimming removed 2 bases from V and 9 bases from J; junction bases left unmatched: 7. This CDR3 contains 14 residues.

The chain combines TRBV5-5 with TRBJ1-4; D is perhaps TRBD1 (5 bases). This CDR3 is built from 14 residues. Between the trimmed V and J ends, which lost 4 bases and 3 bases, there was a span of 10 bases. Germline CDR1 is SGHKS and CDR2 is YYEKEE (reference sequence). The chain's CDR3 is CASSLQGSNEKLFF. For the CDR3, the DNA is TGTGCCAGCAGCCTTCAGGGTTCTAATGAAAAACTGTTTTTT.

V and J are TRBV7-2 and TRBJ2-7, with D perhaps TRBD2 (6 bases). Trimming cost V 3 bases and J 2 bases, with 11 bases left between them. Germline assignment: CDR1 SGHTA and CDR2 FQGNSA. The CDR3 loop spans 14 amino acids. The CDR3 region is CASSFITGAYEQYF. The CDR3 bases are TGTGCCAGCAGCTTTATAACGGGAGCCTACGAGCAGTACTTC.

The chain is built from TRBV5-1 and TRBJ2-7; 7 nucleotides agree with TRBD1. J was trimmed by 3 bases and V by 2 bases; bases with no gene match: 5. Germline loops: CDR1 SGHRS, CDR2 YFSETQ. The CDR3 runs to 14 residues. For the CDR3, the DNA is TGCGCCAGCAGCTTATTGGACAGGCTCTACGAGCAGTACTTC. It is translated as CASSLLDRLYEQYF. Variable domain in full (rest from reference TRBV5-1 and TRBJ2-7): KAGVTQTPRYLIKTRGQQVTLSCSPISGHRSVSWYQQTPGQGLQFLFEYFSETQRNKGNFPGRFSGRQFSNSRSEMNVSTLELGDSALYLCASSLLDRLYEQYFGPGTRLTVT.

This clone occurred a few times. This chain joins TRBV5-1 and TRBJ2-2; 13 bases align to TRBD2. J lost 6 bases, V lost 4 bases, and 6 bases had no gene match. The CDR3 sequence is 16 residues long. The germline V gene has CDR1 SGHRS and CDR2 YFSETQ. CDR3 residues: CASSLTSGGAAGELFF. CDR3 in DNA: TGCGCCAGCAGCCTTACTAGCGGGGGGGCCGCCGGGGAGCTGTTTTTT.

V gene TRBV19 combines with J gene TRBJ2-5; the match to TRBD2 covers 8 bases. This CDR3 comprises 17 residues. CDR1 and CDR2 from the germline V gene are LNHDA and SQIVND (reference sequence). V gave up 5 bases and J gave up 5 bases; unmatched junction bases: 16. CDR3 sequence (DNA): TGTGCCAGTAGTTTAAACTTAGCGGGATTCCTCGGGGAGACCCAGTACTTC. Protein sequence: CASSLNLAGFLGETQYF.

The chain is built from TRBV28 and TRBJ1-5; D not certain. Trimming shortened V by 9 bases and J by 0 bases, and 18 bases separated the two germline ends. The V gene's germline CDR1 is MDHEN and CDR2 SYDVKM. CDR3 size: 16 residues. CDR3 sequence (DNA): TGTGCCAGTTATCCTTTCCCGAGGTATAGCAATCAGCCCCAGCATTTT. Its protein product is CASYPFPRYSNQPQHF.

The CDR3 DNA reads as TGTGCCAGCAGGGGACAGCCCGGAACTGAAGCTTTCTTT. This translates into CASRGQPGTEAFF. The chain carries TRBV6-6 and TRBJ1-1, with TRBD1 identical over 7 bases. Germline CDR1 reads MNHNY; CDR2 reads SVGAGI (reference sequence). V was pared by 6 bases and J by 5 bases, with 6 bases of the junction left unmatched. The CDR3 sequence is 13 residues long.

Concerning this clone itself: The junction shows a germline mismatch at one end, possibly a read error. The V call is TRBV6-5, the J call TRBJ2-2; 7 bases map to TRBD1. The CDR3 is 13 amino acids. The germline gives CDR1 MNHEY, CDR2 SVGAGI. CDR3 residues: CTSWTGQNGELFF. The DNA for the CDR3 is TGTACCAGCTGGACAGGCCAAAACGGGGAGCTGTTTTTT.

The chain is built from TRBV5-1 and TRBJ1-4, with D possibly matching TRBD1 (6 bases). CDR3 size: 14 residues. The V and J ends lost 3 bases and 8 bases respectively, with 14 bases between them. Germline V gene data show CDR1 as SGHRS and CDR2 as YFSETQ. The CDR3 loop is CASSYDRSSEKLFF. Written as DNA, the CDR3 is TGCGCCAGCAGCTACGACAGGAGTTCGGAAAAACTGTTTTTT.

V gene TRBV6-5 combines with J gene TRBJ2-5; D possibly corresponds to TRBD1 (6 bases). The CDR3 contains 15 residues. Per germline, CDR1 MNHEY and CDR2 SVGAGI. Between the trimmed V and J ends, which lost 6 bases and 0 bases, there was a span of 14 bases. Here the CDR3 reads CASRNPTGYQETQYF. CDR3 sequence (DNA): TGTGCCAGCAGGAACCCTACAGGGTACCAAGAGACCCAGTACTTC.

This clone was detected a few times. CDR3 DNA sequence: TGTGCCAGCAGGGCTTACAGACAGGGAAATCAGCCCCAGCATTTT. It specifies CASRAYRQGNQPQHF. The gene calls are TRBV27 and TRBJ1-5; 7 bases are shared with TRBD1. CDR1 is MNHEY, CDR2 SMNVEV, per germline (reference sequence). The CDR3 extends over 15 amino acids. The J segment lost 4 bases and the V segment lost 6 bases, leaving 9 bases of the junction unmatched.

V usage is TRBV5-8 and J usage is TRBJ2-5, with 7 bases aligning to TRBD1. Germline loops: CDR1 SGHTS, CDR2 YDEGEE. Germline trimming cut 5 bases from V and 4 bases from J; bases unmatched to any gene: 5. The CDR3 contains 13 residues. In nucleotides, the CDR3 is TGTGCCAGCAGAACGACAGGGTTAGAGACCCAGTACTTC. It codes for CASRTTGLETQYF. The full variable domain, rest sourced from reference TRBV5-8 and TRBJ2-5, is EAGVTQSPTHLIKTRGQQATLRCSPISGHTSVYWYQQALGLGLQFLLWYDEGEERNRGNFPPRFSGRQFPNYSSELNVNALELEDSALYLCASRTTGLETQYFGPGTRLLVL.

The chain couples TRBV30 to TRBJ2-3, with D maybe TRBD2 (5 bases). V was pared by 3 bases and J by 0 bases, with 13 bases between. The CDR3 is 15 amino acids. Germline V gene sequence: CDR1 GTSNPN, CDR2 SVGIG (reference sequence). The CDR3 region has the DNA TGTGCCTGGAGAGGGCTAGCACCTAGCACAGATACGCAGTATTTT. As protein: CAWRGLAPSTDTQYF.

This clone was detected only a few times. This CDR3 reads CASSSDRDRISYNSPLHF. CDR3 coding DNA: TGTGCCAGCAGCTCCGACCGGGACAGGATCTCCTATAATTCACCCCTCCACTTT. The chain uses TRBV13 and TRBJ1-6; 8 nucleotides match TRBD1. The germline V gene encodes CDR1 PRHDT and CDR2 FYEKMQ (reference sequence). The CDR3 runs to 18 residues. Trimming took 4 bases from V and 0 from J; bases not matched to a gene: 8.

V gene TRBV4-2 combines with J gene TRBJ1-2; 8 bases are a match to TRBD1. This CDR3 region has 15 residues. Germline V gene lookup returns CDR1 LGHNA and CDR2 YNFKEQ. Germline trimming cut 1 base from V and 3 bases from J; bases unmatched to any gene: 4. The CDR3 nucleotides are TGTGCCAGCAGCCAAGTGGGGACAGGCGACTATGGCTACACCTTC. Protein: CASSQVGTGDYGYTF.

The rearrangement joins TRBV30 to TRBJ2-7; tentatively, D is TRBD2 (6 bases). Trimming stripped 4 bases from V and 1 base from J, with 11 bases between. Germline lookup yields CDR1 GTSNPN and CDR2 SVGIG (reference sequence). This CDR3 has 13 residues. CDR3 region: CAWKSGRSYEQYF. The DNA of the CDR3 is TGTGCCTGGAAGAGCGGGCGTTCCTACGAGCAGTACTTC.

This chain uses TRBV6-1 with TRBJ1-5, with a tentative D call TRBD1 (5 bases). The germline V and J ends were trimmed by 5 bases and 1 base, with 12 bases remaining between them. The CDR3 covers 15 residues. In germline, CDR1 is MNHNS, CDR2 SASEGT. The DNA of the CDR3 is TGTGCCAGCAGTCCGATGGCAGGGAGCAATCAGCCCCAGCATTTT. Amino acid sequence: CASSPMAGSNQPQHF.

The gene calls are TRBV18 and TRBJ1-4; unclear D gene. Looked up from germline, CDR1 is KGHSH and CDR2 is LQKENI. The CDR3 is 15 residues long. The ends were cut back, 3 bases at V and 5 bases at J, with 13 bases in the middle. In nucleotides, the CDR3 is TGTGCCAGCTCACCTCAGCGCGCCCCAAATGAAAAACTGTTTTTT. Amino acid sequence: CASSPQRAPNEKLFF.

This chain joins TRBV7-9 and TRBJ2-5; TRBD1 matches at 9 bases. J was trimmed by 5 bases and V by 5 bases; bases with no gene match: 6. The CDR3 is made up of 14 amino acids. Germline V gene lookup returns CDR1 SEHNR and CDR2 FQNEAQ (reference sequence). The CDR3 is CASSPGQGKETQYF. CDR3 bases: TGTGCCAGCAGCCCGGGACAGGGAAAGGAGACCCAGTACTTC.

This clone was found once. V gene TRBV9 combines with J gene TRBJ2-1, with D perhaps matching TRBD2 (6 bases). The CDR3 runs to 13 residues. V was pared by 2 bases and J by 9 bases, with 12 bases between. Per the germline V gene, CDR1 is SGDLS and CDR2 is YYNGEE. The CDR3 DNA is TGTGCCAGCAGCGTCACTAGCCCCAGTGAGCAGTTCTTC. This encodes CASSVTSPSEQFF. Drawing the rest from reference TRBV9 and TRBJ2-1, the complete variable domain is DSGVTQTPKHLITATGQRVTLRCSPRSGDLSVYWYQQSLDQGLQFLIQYYNGEERAKGNILERFSAQQFPDLHSELNLSSLELGDSALYFCASSVTSPSEQFFGPGTRLTVL.

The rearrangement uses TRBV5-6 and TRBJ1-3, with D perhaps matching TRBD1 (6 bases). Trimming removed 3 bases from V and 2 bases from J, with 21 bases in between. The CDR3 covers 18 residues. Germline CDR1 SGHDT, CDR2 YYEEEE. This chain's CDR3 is CASSSVGGIDRPGNTIYF. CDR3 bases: TGTGCCAGCAGCTCAGTTGGGGGAATTGACAGGCCTGGAAACACCATATATTTT.

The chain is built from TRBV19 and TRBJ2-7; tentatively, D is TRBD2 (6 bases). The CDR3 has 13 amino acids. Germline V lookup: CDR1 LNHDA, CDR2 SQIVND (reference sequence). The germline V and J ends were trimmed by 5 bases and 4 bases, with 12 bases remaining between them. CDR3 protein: CASSRGNEYEQYF. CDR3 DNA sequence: TGTGCCAGTAGTCGGGGGAATGAGTACGAGCAGTACTTC.

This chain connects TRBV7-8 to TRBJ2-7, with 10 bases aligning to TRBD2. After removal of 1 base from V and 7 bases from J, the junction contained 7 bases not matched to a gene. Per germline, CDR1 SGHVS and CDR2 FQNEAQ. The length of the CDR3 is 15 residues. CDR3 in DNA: TGTGCCAGCAGCTTAGGAGCTAGCGGGGGAGCTGAGCAGTACTTC. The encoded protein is CASSLGASGGAEQYF. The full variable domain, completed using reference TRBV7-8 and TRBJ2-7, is GAGVSQSPRYKVAKRGQDVALRCDPISGHVSLFWYQQALGQGPEFLTYFQNEAQLDKSGLPSDRFFAERPEGSVSTLKIQRTQQEDSAVYLCASSLGASGGAEQYFGPGTRLTVT.

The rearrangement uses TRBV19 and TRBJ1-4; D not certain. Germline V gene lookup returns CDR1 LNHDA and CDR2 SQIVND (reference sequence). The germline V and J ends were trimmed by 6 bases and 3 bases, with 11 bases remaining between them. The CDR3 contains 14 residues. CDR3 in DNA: TGTGCCAGTAGCGACATTTGGGCTAATGAAAAACTGTTTTTT. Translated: CASSDIWANEKLFF.

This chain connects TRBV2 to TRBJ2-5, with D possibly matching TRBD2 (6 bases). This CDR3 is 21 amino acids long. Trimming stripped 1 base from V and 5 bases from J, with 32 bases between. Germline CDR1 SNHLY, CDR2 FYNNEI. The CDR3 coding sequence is TGTGCCAGCAGTGAAGAAGTTGGCGGGATCCCCTCTTCCCGCCCCCGGGAGACCCAGTACTTC. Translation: CASSEEVGGIPSSRPRETQYF.

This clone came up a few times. The CDR3 nucleotides are TGCGCCAGCAGGAGCTCCTACGAGCAGTACTTC. It codes for CASRSSYEQYF. The chain joins TRBV10-2 to TRBJ2-7; D unresolved. Germline lookup yields CDR1 WSHSY and CDR2 SAAADI. The CDR3 length is 11 residues. V was trimmed by 6 bases and J by 0 bases, leaving 3 bases between them.

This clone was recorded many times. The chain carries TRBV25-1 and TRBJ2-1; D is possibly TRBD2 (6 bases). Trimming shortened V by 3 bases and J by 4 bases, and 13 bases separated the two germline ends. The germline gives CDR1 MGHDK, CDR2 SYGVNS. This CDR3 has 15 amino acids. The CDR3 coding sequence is TGTGCCAGCAGTGAGGGGGGTGGTGAGTACAATGAGCAGTTCTTC. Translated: CASSEGGGEYNEQFF.